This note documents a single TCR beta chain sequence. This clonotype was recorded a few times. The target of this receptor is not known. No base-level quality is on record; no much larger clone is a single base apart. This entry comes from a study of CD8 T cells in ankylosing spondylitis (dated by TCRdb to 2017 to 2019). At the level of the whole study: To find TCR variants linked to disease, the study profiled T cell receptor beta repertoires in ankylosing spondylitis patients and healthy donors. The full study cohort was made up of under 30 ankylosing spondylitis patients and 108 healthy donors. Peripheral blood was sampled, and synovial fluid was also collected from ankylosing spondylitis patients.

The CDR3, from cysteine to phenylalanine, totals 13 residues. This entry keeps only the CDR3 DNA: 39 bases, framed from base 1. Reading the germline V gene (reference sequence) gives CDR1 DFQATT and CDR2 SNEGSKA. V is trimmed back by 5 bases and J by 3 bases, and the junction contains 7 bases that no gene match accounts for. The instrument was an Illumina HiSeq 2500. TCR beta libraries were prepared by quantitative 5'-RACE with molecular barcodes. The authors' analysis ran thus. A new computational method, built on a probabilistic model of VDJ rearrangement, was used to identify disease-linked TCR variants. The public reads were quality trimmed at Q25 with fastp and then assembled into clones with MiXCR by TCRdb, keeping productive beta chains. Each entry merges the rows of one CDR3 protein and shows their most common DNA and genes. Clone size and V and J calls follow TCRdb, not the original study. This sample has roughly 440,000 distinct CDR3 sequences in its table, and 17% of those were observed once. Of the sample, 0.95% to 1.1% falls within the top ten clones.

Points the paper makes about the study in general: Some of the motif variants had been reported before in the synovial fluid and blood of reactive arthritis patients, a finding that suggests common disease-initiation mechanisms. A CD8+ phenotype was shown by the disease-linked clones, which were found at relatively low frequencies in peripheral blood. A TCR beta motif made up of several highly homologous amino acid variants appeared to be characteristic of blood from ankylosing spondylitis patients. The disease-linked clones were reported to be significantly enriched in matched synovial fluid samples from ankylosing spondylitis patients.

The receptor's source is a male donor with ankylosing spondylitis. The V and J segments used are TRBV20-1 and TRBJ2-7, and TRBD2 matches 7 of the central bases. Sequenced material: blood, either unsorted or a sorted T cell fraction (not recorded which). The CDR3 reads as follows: CSALGGSDYEQYF. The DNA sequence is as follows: TGCAGTGCTCTGGGGGGGTCGGACTACGAGCAGTACTTC.